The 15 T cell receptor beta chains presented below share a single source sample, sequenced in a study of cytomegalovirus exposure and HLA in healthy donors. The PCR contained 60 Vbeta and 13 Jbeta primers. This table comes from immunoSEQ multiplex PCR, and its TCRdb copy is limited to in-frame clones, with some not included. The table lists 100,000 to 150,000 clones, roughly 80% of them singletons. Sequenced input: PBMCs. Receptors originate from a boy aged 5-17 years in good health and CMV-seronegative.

DNA for the CDR3: TGTGCCAGCAGCCCTAACCCCATCCCGGCGGGAAAAGATACGCAGTATTTT. Translated, it gives CASSPNPIPAGKDTQYF. This rearrangement joins TRBV9 to TRBJ2-3, with D possibly TRBD2 on 6 matching bases. This CDR3 has 17 residues. Germline V gene data show CDR1 as SGDLS and CDR2 as YYNGEE. Trimming cost V 4 bases and J 5 bases, with 23 bases left between them.

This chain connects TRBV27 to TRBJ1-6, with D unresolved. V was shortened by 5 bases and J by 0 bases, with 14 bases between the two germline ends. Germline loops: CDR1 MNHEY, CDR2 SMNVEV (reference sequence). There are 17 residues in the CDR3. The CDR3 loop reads CASSPSSGVSYNSPLHF. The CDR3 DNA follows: TGTGCCAGCAGTCCGAGTAGCGGGGTCTCCTATAATTCACCCCTCCACTTT.

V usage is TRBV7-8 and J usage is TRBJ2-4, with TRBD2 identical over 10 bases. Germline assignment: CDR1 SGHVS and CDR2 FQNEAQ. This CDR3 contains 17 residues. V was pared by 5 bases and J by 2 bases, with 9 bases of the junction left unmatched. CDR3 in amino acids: CASSPRTSGDTKNIQYF. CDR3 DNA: TGTGCCAGCAGCCCCCGGACTAGCGGAGATACCAAAAACATTCAGTACTTC.

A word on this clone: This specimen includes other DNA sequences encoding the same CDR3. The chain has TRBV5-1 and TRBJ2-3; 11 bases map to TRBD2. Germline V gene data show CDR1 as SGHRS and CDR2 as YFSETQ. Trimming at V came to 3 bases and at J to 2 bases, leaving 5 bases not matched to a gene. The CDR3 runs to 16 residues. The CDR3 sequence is CASSSGLAAYTDTQYF. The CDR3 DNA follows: TGCGCCAGCAGCTCGGGACTAGCGGCGTACACAGATACGCAGTATTTT.

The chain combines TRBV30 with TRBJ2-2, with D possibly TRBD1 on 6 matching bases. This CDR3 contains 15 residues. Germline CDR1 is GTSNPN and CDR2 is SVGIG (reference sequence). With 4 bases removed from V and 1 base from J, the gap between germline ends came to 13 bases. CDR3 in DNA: TGTGCCTGGAAGGGGGACGCCTGGAACACCGGGGAGCTGTTTTTT. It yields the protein CAWKGDAWNTGELFF.

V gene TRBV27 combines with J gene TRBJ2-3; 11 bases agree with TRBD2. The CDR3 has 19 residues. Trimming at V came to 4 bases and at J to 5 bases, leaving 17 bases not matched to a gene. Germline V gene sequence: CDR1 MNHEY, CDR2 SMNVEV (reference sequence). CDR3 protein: CASSSLTTSGVFGIDTQYF. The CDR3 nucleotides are TGTGCCAGCAGTTCCCTAACGACTAGCGGGGTCTTCGGTATAGATACGCAGTATTTT.

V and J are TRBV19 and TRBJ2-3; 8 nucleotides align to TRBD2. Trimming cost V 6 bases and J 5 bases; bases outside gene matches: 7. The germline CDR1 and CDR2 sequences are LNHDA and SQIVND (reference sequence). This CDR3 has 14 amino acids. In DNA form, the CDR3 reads TGTGCCAGTAGCAAGCGGGAGCGAGGAGATACGCAGTATTTT. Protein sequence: CASSKRERGDTQYF.

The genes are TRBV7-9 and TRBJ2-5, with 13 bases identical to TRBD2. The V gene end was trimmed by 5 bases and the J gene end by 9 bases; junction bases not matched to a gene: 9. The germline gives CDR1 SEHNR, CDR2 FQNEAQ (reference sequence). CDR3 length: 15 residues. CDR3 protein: CASSPDLLAGGPQYF. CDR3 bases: TGTGCCAGCAGCCCAGACCTACTAGCGGGAGGGCCCCAGTACTTC.

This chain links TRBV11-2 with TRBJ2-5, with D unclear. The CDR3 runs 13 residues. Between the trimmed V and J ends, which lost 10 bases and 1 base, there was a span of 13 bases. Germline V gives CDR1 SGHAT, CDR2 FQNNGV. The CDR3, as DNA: TGTGCCAACAGTACGACTTCCCAAGAGACCCAGTACTTC. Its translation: CANSTTSQETQYF.

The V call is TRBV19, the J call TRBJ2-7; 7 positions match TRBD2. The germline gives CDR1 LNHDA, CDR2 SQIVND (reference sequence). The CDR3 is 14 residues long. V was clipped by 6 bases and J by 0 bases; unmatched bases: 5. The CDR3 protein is CASSLAESSYEQYF. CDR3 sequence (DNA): TGTGCCAGTAGCCTAGCGGAAAGCTCCTACGAGCAGTACTTC.

CDR3 DNA sequence: TGCGCCAGCAGCAGCTCAAATACGCAGTATTTT. Protein product: CASSSSNTQYF. The chain recombines TRBV5-1 with TRBJ2-3; D uncertain. The CDR3 extends over 11 amino acids. From germline, CDR1 is SGHRS and CDR2 YFSETQ. Trimming removed 4 bases at V and 7 bases at J, with 7 bases between. Full variable domain (remainder filled in from reference TRBV5-1 and TRBJ2-3): KAGVTQTPRYLIKTRGQQVTLSCSPISGHRSVSWYQQTPGQGLQFLFEYFSETQRNKGNFPGRFSGRQFSNSRSEMNVSTLELGDSALYLCASSSSNTQYFGPGTRLTVL.

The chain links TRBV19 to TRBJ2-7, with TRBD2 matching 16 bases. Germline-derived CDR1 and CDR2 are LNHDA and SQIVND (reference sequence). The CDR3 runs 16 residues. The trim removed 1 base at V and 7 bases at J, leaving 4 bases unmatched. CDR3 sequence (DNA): TGTGCCAGTAGTATAGGAGCGGGACTAGCGGGAGGGGAGCAGTACTTC. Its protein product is CASSIGAGLAGGEQYF.

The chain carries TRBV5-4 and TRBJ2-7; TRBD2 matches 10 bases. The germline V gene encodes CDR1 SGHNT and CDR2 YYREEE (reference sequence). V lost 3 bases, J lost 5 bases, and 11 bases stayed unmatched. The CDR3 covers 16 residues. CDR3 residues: CASSSATSGLRNEQYF. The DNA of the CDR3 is TGTGCCAGCAGCTCCGCGACTAGCGGGCTTCGGAACGAGCAGTACTTC.

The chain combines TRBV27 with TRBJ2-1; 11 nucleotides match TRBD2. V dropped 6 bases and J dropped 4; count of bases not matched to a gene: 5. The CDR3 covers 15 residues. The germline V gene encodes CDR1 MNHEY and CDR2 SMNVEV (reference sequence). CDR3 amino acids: CASSTGTSGYNEQFF. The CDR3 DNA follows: TGTGCCAGCAGCACCGGGACTAGCGGTTACAATGAGCAGTTCTTC.

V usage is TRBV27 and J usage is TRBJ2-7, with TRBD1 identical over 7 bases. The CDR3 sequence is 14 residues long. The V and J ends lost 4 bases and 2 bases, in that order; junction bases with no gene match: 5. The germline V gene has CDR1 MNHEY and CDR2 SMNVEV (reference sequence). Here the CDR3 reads CASSSRQGPYEQYF. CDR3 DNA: TGTGCCAGCAGTTCCCGACAGGGCCCCTACGAGCAGTACTTC.